This passage covers 32 T cell receptor beta chains from one sample sequenced in a study of blood T cell repertoires in COVID-19. The method was immunoSEQ multiplex PCR; TCRdb's version includes in-frame clones alone and lacks a portion of them. Of tens of thousands of clones in the sample, less than 90% were seen once. Sequencing was done on a sample of peripheral blood. The receptors come from a man aged 55 to 70 with acute or convalescent COVID-19.

The CDR3 DNA sequence: TGTGCCAGCAGTAAGGGGCGAGATACGCAGTATTTT. Translated: CASSKGRDTQYF. The gene calls are TRBV2 and TRBJ2-3, with TRBD1 as a possible D gene (5 bases). CDR3 size: 12 residues. CDR1 and CDR2 (germline): SNHLY, FYNNEI. V gave up 5 bases and J gave up 5 bases, with 8 bases separating them. Variable domain in full (rest from reference TRBV2 and TRBJ2-3): EPEVTQTPSHQVTQMGQEVILRCVPISNHLYFYWYRQILGQKVEFLVSFYNNEISEKSEIFDDQFSVERPDGSNFTLKIRSTKLEDSAMYFCASSKGRDTQYFGPGTRLTVL.

J is TRBJ1-2 and V is TRBV4-3; 8 nucleotides agree with TRBD1. J was trimmed by 1 base and V by 1 base; bases with no gene match: 8. CDR3 size: 17 residues. Looked up from germline, CDR1 is LGHNA and CDR2 is YSLEER. CDR3 loop: CASSQGTGTGFNYGYTF. CDR3 in DNA: TGCGCCAGCAGCCAAGGTACCGGGACAGGTTTTAACTATGGCTACACCTTC.

The chain carries TRBV7-2 and TRBJ2-7; TRBD2 matches 9 bases. Germline V lookup: CDR1 SGHTA, CDR2 FQGNSA. CDR3 length: 14 residues. With 4 bases clipped from V and 4 bases from J, the junction kept 5 bases outside the gene matches. CDR3 loop: CASSSASGAYEQYF. The CDR3, as DNA: TGTGCCAGCAGCTCCGCTAGCGGGGCGTACGAGCAGTACTTC. The full variable domain, rest sourced from reference TRBV7-2 and TRBJ2-7, is GAGVSQSPSNKVTEKGKDVELRCDPISGHTALYWYRQSLGQGLEFLIYFQGNSAPDKSGLPSDRFSAERTGGSVSTLTIQRTQQEDSAVYLCASSSASGAYEQYFGPGTRLTVT.

This clone was observed a single time. The chain has TRBV10-3 and TRBJ1-1, with 9 nucleotides matching TRBD1. J lost 5 bases, V lost 4 bases, and 14 bases had no gene match. The CDR3 is 17 amino acids. Germline V gene sequence: CDR1 ENHRY, CDR2 SYGVKD. The CDR3 sequence: CAISAGQGMGGVTEAFF. CDR3 bases: TGTGCCATCAGTGCGGGACAGGGTATGGGGGGAGTAACTGAAGCTTTCTTT.

The chain uses TRBV28 and TRBJ1-1; the match to TRBD1 covers 7 bases. Germline trimming cut 8 bases from V and 1 base from J; bases unmatched to any gene: 10. The CDR3 consists of 15 residues. Germline CDR1 and CDR2: MDHEN and SYDVKM. The CDR3 is CASHKEGAANTEAFF. CDR3 coding DNA: TGTGCCAGCCATAAAGAGGGGGCAGCGAACACTGAAGCTTTCTTT.

This chain uses TRBV28 with TRBJ2-2; TRBD2 agrees at 10 bases. Losses at the gene ends were 2 bases for V and 7 bases for J; bases not matched to a gene: 10. CDR1 is MDHEN, CDR2 SYDVKM, per germline. The CDR3 is made up of 17 amino acids. The CDR3 nucleotides are TGTGCCAGCAGTTTACCGGTGGCTAGCGGGAGACTCGGGGAGCTGTTTTTT. It specifies CASSLPVASGRLGELFF.

The gene calls are TRBV9 and TRBJ1-1; TRBD1 might be the D (5 bases). V shed 6 bases and J shed 0 bases, with 12 bases lying between them. CDR1 and CDR2 from the germline V gene are SGDLS and YYNGEE. The CDR3 totals 14 residues. CDR3 protein: CASTPRGLNTEAFF. CDR3 coding DNA: TGTGCCAGCACACCCCGGGGGTTGAACACTGAAGCTTTCTTT.

The chain combines TRBV12-3 or TRBV12-4 with TRBJ1-1, with 9 bases that match TRBD1. This CDR3 comprises 13 residues. After removal of 6 bases from V and 8 bases from J, the junction contained 7 bases not matched to a gene. CDR3 loop: CASSIQGAGEAFF. As DNA, the CDR3 is TGTGCCAGCAGCATACAGGGGGCAGGAGAAGCTTTCTTT.

The rearrangement uses TRBV7-9 and TRBJ2-5; possibly TRBD1 for D (6 bases). V shed 1 base and J shed 2 bases, with 20 bases lying between them. CDR3 length equals 18 residues. CDR1 and CDR2 (germline): SEHNR, FQNEAQ (reference sequence). The CDR3 DNA follows: TGTGCCAGCAGCTTAGATATTCCAGGGGCAGTAACACAAGAGACCCAGTACTTC. Protein sequence: CASSLDIPGAVTQETQYF.

The CDR3 DNA reads TGTGCCAGCAGTCCTAGCGGGGGAAGCACAGATACGCAGTATTTT. Residues: CASSPSGGSTDTQYF. V is TRBV6-5 and J is TRBJ2-3, with 10 nucleotides matching TRBD2. After removal of 5 bases from V and 0 bases from J, the junction contained 2 bases not matched to a gene. Per germline, CDR1 MNHEY and CDR2 SVGAGI. The CDR3 contains 15 residues.

This clone appeared a single time. CDR3 DNA sequence: TGTGCCAGTAGTCCATGGACAGGGGTTATCAACTATGGCTACACCTTC. This gives the protein CASSPWTGVINYGYTF. The chain couples TRBV19 to TRBJ1-2; 9 nucleotides line up with TRBD1. Germline CDR1 LNHDA, CDR2 SQIVND (reference sequence). The J segment lost 2 bases and the V segment lost 5 bases, leaving 9 bases of the junction unmatched. There are 16 residues in the CDR3.

The chain is built from TRBV11-2 and TRBJ2-2; TRBD1 aligns across 8 bases. J lost 4 bases, V lost 5 bases, and 6 bases had no gene match. CDR1 is SGHAT and CDR2 is FQNNGV in the germline V gene. This CDR3 is 15 amino acids long. The CDR3 DNA reads TGTGCCAGCAGCCAGGGGACAGGTACCACCGGGGAGCTGTTTTTT. Amino acids: CASSQGTGTTGELFF.

This rearrangement joins TRBV10-2 to TRBJ1-5; the D is unclear. Between the trimmed V and J ends, which lost 8 bases and 2 bases, there was a span of 16 bases. The CDR3 length is 15 residues. Germline assignment: CDR1 WSHSY and CDR2 SAAADI. CDR3 amino acids: CASAESTGRNQPQHF. Here the CDR3 DNA reads TGCGCCAGCGCTGAGAGTACGGGTCGCAATCAGCCCCAGCATTTT.

V usage is TRBV5-1 and J usage is TRBJ2-7, with 9 bases fitting TRBD1. J gave up 2 bases and V 4 bases, and 4 bases lay outside the gene matches. Germline CDR1 reads SGHRS; CDR2 reads YFSETQ. There are 14 residues in the CDR3. CDR3 region: CASSAGQGTYEQYF. CDR3 nucleotide sequence: TGCGCCAGCAGCGCCGGACAGGGGACCTACGAGCAGTACTTC. The full variable domain, with the rest looked up from reference TRBV5-1 and TRBJ2-7, is KAGVTQTPRYLIKTRGQQVTLSCSPISGHRSVSWYQQTPGQGLQFLFEYFSETQRNKGNFPGRFSGRQFSNSRSEMNVSTLELGDSALYLCASSAGQGTYEQYFGPGTRLTVT.

V is TRBV7-2 and J is TRBJ2-7; 13 bases align to TRBD2. The CDR3 sequence is 16 residues long. Germline trimming cut 1 base from V and 3 bases from J; bases unmatched to any gene: 3. Germline CDR1 is SGHTA and CDR2 is FQGNSA. CDR3 protein: CASSLGGLAGVYEQYF. The DNA of the CDR3 is TGTGCCAGCAGCTTAGGAGGACTAGCGGGAGTCTACGAGCAGTACTTC.

J is TRBJ1-1 and V is TRBV3-1 (or the pseudogene TRBV3-2); D gene unclear. Germline CDR1 LGHDT, CDR2 YNNKEL (reference sequence). The CDR3 contains 13 residues. V was shortened by 1 base and J by 5 bases, with 8 bases between the two germline ends. CDR3 loop: CASSQVKRTEAFF. The CDR3, as DNA: TGTGCCAGCAGCCAAGTTAAGAGGACTGAAGCTTTCTTT.

The gene calls are TRBV11-2 and TRBJ1-4; 8 bases match TRBD1. CDR1 SGHAT and CDR2 FQNNGV come from the germline V gene. The CDR3 has 14 residues. Trimming at V came to 1 base and at J to 7 bases, leaving 2 bases not matched to a gene. The chain's CDR3 is CASSLGTGREKLFF. The CDR3 DNA is TGTGCCAGCAGCTTAGGGACAGGGCGTGAAAAACTGTTTTTT.

The chain uses TRBV6-4 and TRBJ2-2, with 7 bases that match TRBD2. V dropped 5 bases and J dropped 0; count of bases not matched to a gene: 9. This CDR3 has 17 amino acids. From germline, CDR1 is MRHNA and CDR2 SNTAGT. The CDR3 loop is CASSRFGGNANTGELFF. In DNA, the CDR3 is TGTGCCAGCAGTCGTTTCGGGGGGAACGCGAACACCGGGGAGCTGTTTTTT.

The rearrangement links TRBV4-2 to TRBJ2-2; D is possibly TRBD1 (5 bases). The V gene's germline CDR1 is LGHNA and CDR2 YNFKEQ. The CDR3 consists of 15 residues. V was cut by 1 base and J by 2 bases, with 8 bases left in between. DNA of the CDR3: TGTGCCAGCAGCCAAGGGACAAGTAACACCGGGGAGCTGTTTTTT. Encoded protein: CASSQGTSNTGELFF.

The chain joins TRBV15 to TRBJ2-7, with D maybe TRBD2 (6 bases). The CDR3 spans 16 residues. Trimming took off 0 bases at V and 2 bases at J, with 14 bases between the two ends. Germline-derived CDR1 and CDR2 are LNHNV and YYDKDF (reference sequence). This CDR3 reads CATSRDLGGRAYEQYF. The DNA of the CDR3 is TGTGCCACCAGCAGAGATTTGGGGGGTAGGGCCTACGAGCAGTACTTC.

The rearrangement uses TRBV3-1 (or the pseudogene TRBV3-2) and TRBJ2-5; a weak D match, TRBD2 (6 bases). The CDR3 has 15 amino acids. Germline loops: CDR1 LGHDT, CDR2 YNNKEL (reference sequence). V was pared by 6 bases and J by 2 bases, with 16 bases between. CDR3 bases: TGTGCCAGCAGAGGGAATAGCGGTTTTCAAGAGACCCAGTACTTC. Translated, it gives CASRGNSGFQETQYF.

The rearrangement links TRBV4-2 to TRBJ1-2; TRBD1 might be the D (6 bases). Germline V CDR1 and CDR2: LGHNA, YNFKEQ. This CDR3 contains 15 residues. Deletions cut 0 bases from V and 7 bases from J, with 15 bases between. The CDR3 here is CASSQEPRRGSGYTF. The CDR3 nucleotides are TGTGCCAGCAGCCAAGAACCCCGCAGGGGAAGTGGCTACACCTTC.

The chain couples TRBV19 to TRBJ2-7, with 8 bases fitting TRBD1. The germline CDR1 and CDR2 sequences are LNHDA and SQIVND (reference sequence). The CDR3 totals 15 residues. After removal of 6 bases from V and 0 bases from J, the junction contained 7 bases not matched to a gene. The DNA for the CDR3 is TGTGCCAGTAGGGACAGGGACAGGAGCTCCTACGAGCAGTACTTC. It is translated as CASRDRDRSSYEQYF.

The rearrangement joins TRBV19 to TRBJ1-2; TRBD1 might be the D (6 bases). Trimming took 6 bases from V and 1 from J, leaving 12 bases between them. CDR1 and CDR2 from the germline V gene are LNHDA and SQIVND (reference sequence). CDR3 length equals 14 residues. The CDR3 reads CASSQGRGNYGYTF. Written as DNA, the CDR3 is TGTGCCAGTAGCCAAGGCAGGGGTAACTATGGCTACACCTTC.

This clone was seen a handful of times. The chain carries TRBV5-1 and TRBJ2-2, with D perhaps matching TRBD2 (6 bases). Germline-derived CDR1 and CDR2 are SGHRS and YFSETQ. Trimming removed 0 bases from V and 1 base from J, with 10 bases in between. The CDR3 consists of 16 residues. Written as DNA, the CDR3 is TGCGCCAGCAGCTTGGAAGCTAGCGAGAACACCGGGGAGCTGTTTTTT. Amino acid sequence: CASSLEASENTGELFF.

This sequence joins TRBV5-1 and TRBJ2-2, with a possible D match to TRBD2 (5 bases). Germline V gives CDR1 SGHRS, CDR2 YFSETQ. The V and J ends lost 4 bases and 3 bases respectively, with 10 bases between them. CDR3 size: 14 residues. The CDR3 region has the DNA TGCGCCAGCAGCGCCATGGGAGACACCGGGGAGCTGTTTTTT. Translating it yields CASSAMGDTGELFF.

The rearrangement uses TRBV9 and TRBJ1-4; weak D call: TRBD1 (5 bases). The V end lost 4 bases, the J end lost 5 bases, and 21 bases lay between the germline ends. The CDR3 is 17 amino acids. Germline V gene lookup returns CDR1 SGDLS and CDR2 YYNGEE. The CDR3 nucleotides read TGTGCCAGCAGCCGAACCCACAGTGGGGCCAACAATGAAAAACTGTTTTTT. Residues: CASSRTHSGANNEKLFF.

This clone is a singleton in its sample. V gene TRBV2 combines with J gene TRBJ2-3; possible D gene TRBD2, 7 bases. Germline CDR1 SNHLY, CDR2 FYNNEI. V lost 7 bases and J lost 3, with 29 bases in between. The CDR3 has 19 residues. CDR3 in amino acids: CASKTQGYGAGLRTDTQYF. The CDR3 DNA is TGTGCCAGCAAAACTCAGGGGTATGGAGCGGGATTACGTACAGATACGCAGTATTTT.

This clone was picked up one time. This sequence joins TRBV20-1 and TRBJ1-2; a weak D match, TRBD1 (5 bases). The ends were cut back, 3 bases at V and 3 bases at J, with 8 bases in the middle. The V gene's germline CDR1 is DFQATT and CDR2 SNEGSKA (reference sequence). The CDR3 covers 12 residues. The CDR3 spells CSASAGDYGYTF. CDR3 nucleotide sequence: TGCAGTGCTAGTGCGGGGGACTATGGCTACACCTTC.

V gene TRBV5-4 combines with J gene TRBJ2-3; a weak D match, TRBD1 (5 bases). The CDR3 runs to 17 residues. The V gene lost 2 bases and the J gene lost 4 bases, with 20 bases spanning the gap. Germline CDR1 is SGHNT and CDR2 is YYREEE (reference sequence). The CDR3 sequence: CASSFDPWAGLPDTQYF. In nucleotides, the CDR3 is TGTGCCAGCAGCTTCGACCCCTGGGCAGGGTTGCCAGATACGCAGTATTTT.

The CDR3 region has the DNA TGCGCCAGCAGCCTCGGGACTAGCGGGGGGGCATACAATGAGCAGTTCTTC. It codes for CASSLGTSGGAYNEQFF. The V gene is TRBV4-3, the J gene TRBJ2-1; 16 bases map to TRBD2. V dropped 4 bases and J dropped 4; count of bases not matched to a gene: 4. The CDR3 covers 17 residues. The germline CDR1 and CDR2 sequences are LGHNA and YSLEER.

CDR3 protein: CASSLRDRGATEAFF. Written as DNA, the CDR3 is TGTGCCAGCAGCTTAAGGGACAGGGGGGCAACTGAAGCTTTCTTT. The chain employs TRBV11-3 and TRBJ1-1, with 11 bases aligning to TRBD1. Germline assignment: CDR1 SGHNT and CDR2 YENEEA. The J segment lost 5 bases and the V segment lost 2 bases, leaving 4 bases of the junction unmatched. CDR3 length equals 15 residues.